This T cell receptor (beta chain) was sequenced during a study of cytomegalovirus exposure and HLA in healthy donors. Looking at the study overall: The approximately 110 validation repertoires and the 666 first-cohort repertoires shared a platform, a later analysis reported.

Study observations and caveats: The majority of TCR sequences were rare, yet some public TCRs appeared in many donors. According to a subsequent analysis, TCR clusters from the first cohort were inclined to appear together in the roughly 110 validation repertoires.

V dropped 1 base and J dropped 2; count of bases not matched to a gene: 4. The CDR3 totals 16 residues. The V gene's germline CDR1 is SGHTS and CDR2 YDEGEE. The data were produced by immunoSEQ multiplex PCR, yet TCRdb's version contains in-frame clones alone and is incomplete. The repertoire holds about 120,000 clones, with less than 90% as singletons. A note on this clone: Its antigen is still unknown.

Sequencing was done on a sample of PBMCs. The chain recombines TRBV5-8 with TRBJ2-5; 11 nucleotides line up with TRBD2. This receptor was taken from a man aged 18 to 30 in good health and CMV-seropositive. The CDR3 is CASSLRVAGGQETQYF. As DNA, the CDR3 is TGTGCCAGCAGCTTGAGGGTAGCGGGGGGGCAAGAGACCCAGTACTTC.